A single sample gave rise to the 22 T cell receptor beta chains below, sequenced in a study of cytomegalovirus exposure and HLA in healthy donors. In the PCR, 60 Vbeta and 13 Jbeta primers were used. The method was immunoSEQ multiplex PCR; TCRdb's version includes in-frame clones alone and lacks a portion of them. The sample records about 150,000 clones, roughly 10% being singletons. The sequencing input was PBMCs. The receptors come from a man aged 45-65 years in good health and CMV-seronegative.

This clone was counted between two and nine times. The chain carries TRBV6-1 and TRBJ2-7, with D maybe TRBD1 (6 bases). From germline, CDR1 is MNHNS and CDR2 SASEGT. The CDR3 runs 13 residues. Trimming pared 9 bases from V and 3 bases from J, leaving 15 bases between. The CDR3 sequence is CARKGQLIYEQYF. CDR3 coding DNA: TGTGCCAGAAAAGGACAGCTAATCTACGAGCAGTACTTC.

This clone appeared a few times. The CDR3: CASSIGGAALGTQYF. CDR3 DNA sequence: TGTGCCAGTAGTATCGGTGGGGCAGCATTGGGGACCCAGTACTTC. The V call is TRBV19, the J call TRBJ2-5, with D perhaps matching TRBD1 (5 bases). Per germline, CDR1 LNHDA and CDR2 SQIVND (reference sequence). The CDR3 sequence is 15 residues long. V lost 3 bases, J lost 7 bases, and 18 bases lay in between.

This rearrangement joins TRBV7-6 to TRBJ2-3; 9 nucleotides align to TRBD2. CDR1 is SGHVS, CDR2 FNYEAQ, per germline. The length of the CDR3 is 15 residues. V shed 1 base and J 4 bases; nucleotides not matched to a gene: 3. CDR3 sequence reads: CASSLGGGGPDTQYF. The DNA for the CDR3 is TGTGCCAGCAGCTTAGGCGGGGGGGGACCAGATACGCAGTATTTT.

The chain joins TRBV29-1 to TRBJ1-1; TRBD1 might be the D (6 bases). Germline values: CDR1 SQVTM, CDR2 ANQGSEA. Trimming removed 7 bases at V and 0 bases at J, with 12 bases between. The CDR3 consists of 13 residues. CDR3 amino acids: CSAAEGVNTEAFF. DNA of the CDR3: TGCAGCGCTGCCGAGGGGGTGAACACTGAAGCTTTCTTT.

This clone was seen only a few times. The chain uses TRBV18 and TRBJ1-3; 8 nucleotides line up with TRBD1. There are 17 residues in the CDR3. Germline-derived CDR1 and CDR2 are KGHSH and LQKENI. With 2 bases clipped from V and 3 bases from J, the junction kept 9 bases outside the gene matches. CDR3 coding DNA: TGTGCCAGCTCACCAGACAGGGGTTCTTTTCTTGGAAACACCATATATTTT. The encoded protein is CASSPDRGSFLGNTIYF.

This chain links TRBV2 with TRBJ2-1, with no clear D. The germline gives CDR1 SNHLY, CDR2 FYNNEI. The CDR3 extends over 16 amino acids. V was cut by 4 bases and J by 0 bases, with 13 bases left in between. This CDR3 reads CASSGFGRSSYNEQFF. The CDR3 DNA follows: TGTGCCAGCAGTGGTTTTGGAAGGAGCTCCTACAATGAGCAGTTCTTC.

This clone came up a few times. This chain connects TRBV7-8 to TRBJ2-7; D uncertain. Per the germline V gene, CDR1 is SGHVS and CDR2 is FQNEAQ. Trimming left V 3 bases short and J 6 bases short, with 6 bases between. The CDR3 runs 11 residues. Written as DNA, the CDR3 is TGTGCCAGCAGCTTTCGCGGCGAGCAGTACTTC. Its translation: CASSFRGEQYF.

The V and J genes are TRBV4-2 and TRBJ2-4; 7 bases map to TRBD2. There are 16 residues in the CDR3. With V trimmed by 0 bases and J by 6 bases, 8 bases remained unmatched. Germline CDR1 is LGHNA and CDR2 is YNFKEQ. The CDR3 DNA reads TGTGCCAGCAGCCAAGATTCGGCGGGAGCGGGAAACATTCAGTACTTC. Protein sequence: CASSQDSAGAGNIQYF.

The chain joins TRBV11-1 to TRBJ1-2, with a tentative D call TRBD1 (5 bases). V was pared by 5 bases and J by 4 bases, with 23 bases between. This CDR3 contains 17 residues. Germline values: CDR1 SGHAT, CDR2 FQDESV (reference sequence). The CDR3 sequence: CASSPREGKTSSYGYTF. CDR3 DNA sequence: TGTGCCAGCAGCCCCCGGGAGGGGAAAACTTCAAGCTATGGCTACACCTTC.

This clone was picked up a small number of times. The CDR3 loop reads CAGWGGMSTEAFF. Written as DNA, the CDR3 is TGTGCCGGCTGGGGAGGGATGAGTACTGAAGCTTTCTTT. The chain joins TRBV7-9 to TRBJ1-1, with D uncertain. Trimming removed 11 bases from V and 5 bases from J, with 18 bases in between. There are 13 residues in the CDR3. The V gene's germline CDR1 is SEHNR and CDR2 FQNEAQ (reference sequence).

This clone was detected only a few times. The genes are TRBV7-2 and TRBJ2-3; TRBD2 might be the D (5 bases). CDR3 size: 14 residues. The germline gives CDR1 SGHTA, CDR2 FQGNSA. Trimming took 6 bases from V and 3 from J, leaving 13 bases between them. This CDR3 reads CASSLNGVTDTQYF. CDR3 in DNA: TGTGCCAGCAGTCTGAACGGGGTAACAGATACGCAGTATTTT.

The CDR3 DNA sequence: TGTGCCAGCAGCCGGACGCGGACTTCCTACAATGAGCAGTTCTTC. Protein: CASSRTRTSYNEQFF. This chain joins TRBV7-9 and TRBJ2-1, with a tentative D call TRBD2 (5 bases). This CDR3 is built from 15 residues. V lost 5 bases to trimming and J lost 1 base, with 12 bases between them. Germline V lookup: CDR1 SEHNR, CDR2 FQNEAQ (reference sequence).

This clone has just a few counts. The rearrangement uses TRBV6-1 and TRBJ2-5; no clear D. V was cut by 2 bases and J by 5 bases, with 6 bases left in between. This CDR3 contains 12 residues. Germline V lookup: CDR1 MNHNS, CDR2 SASEGT. CDR3 nucleotides: TGTGCCAGCAGTGAAACTCGGGAGACCCAGTACTTC. Its translation is CASSETRETQYF.

CDR3 DNA: TGTGCCAGCAGCCCACAGGGTGGCAATTCACCCCTCCACTTT. It is translated as CASSPQGGNSPLHF. The chain has TRBV7-9 and TRBJ1-6; D perhaps matches TRBD1 (6 bases). This CDR3 is built from 14 residues. V was cut by 5 bases and J by 7 bases, with 12 bases left in between. Germline V CDR1 and CDR2: SEHNR, FQNEAQ (reference sequence).

The chain has TRBV15 and TRBJ2-2, with 12 bases that match TRBD2. The CDR3 totals 16 residues. Germline V CDR1 and CDR2: LNHNV, YYDKDF (reference sequence). The J segment lost 7 bases and the V segment lost 1 base, leaving 4 bases of the junction unmatched. In DNA, the CDR3 is TGTGCCACCAGCAGAGGACTAGCGGGAGAGGGCGGGGAGCTGTTTTTT. It is translated as CATSRGLAGEGGELFF.

The sample holds a few counts of this clone. This chain uses TRBV19 with TRBJ1-1, with 8 positions matching TRBD1. The J segment lost 3 bases and the V segment lost 6 bases, leaving 3 bases of the junction unmatched. Germline CDR1 and CDR2: LNHDA and SQIVND (reference sequence). CDR3 length: 13 amino acids. The CDR3 DNA is TGTGCCAGTAGACGGACAGGGTACACTGAAGCTTTCTTT. It is translated as CASRRTGYTEAFF. Combining the CDR3 with reference TRBV19 and TRBJ1-1 gives the whole variable domain DGGITQSPKYLFRKEGQNVTLSCEQNLNHDAMYWYRQDPGQGLRLIYYSQIVNDFQKGDIAEGYSVSREKKESFPLTVTSAQKNPTAFYLCASRRTGYTEAFFGQGTRLTVV.

The table lists this clone with a few counts. This chain joins TRBV9 and TRBJ1-2; possible D gene TRBD1, 6 bases. Looked up from germline, CDR1 is SGDLS and CDR2 is YYNGEE. The CDR3 has 11 amino acids. Trimming left V 7 bases short and J 7 bases short, with 11 bases between. The CDR3 region has the DNA TGTGCCAGCCTAGGCAGGGGTGGCTACACCTTC. Its translation is CASLGRGGYTF.

This clone was seen only a few times. The V gene is TRBV30, the J gene TRBJ2-4; D perhaps matches TRBD2 (5 bases). The CDR3 has 13 residues. CDR1 GTSNPN and CDR2 SVGIG come from the germline V gene (reference sequence). V was clipped by 1 base and J by 8 bases, with 12 bases between them. The CDR3 coding sequence is TGTGCCTGGAGTGATTATGAAGCGGACATTCAGTACTTC. The encoded protein is CAWSDYEADIQYF. The full variable domain, with the rest looked up from reference TRBV30 and TRBJ2-4, is SQTIHQWPATLVQPVGSPLSLECTVEGTSNPNLYWYRQAAGRGLQLLFYSVGIGQISSEVPQNLSASRPQDRQFILSSKKLLLSDSGFYLCAWSDYEADIQYFGAGTRLSVL.

This clone was seen only a few times. The chain links TRBV6-5 to TRBJ2-3; D is perhaps TRBD2 (5 bases). The CDR3 is 16 amino acids. Looked up from germline, CDR1 is MNHEY and CDR2 is SVGAGI. Trimming shortened V by 2 bases and J by 0 bases, and 12 bases separated the two germline ends. The chain's CDR3 is CASSYHRGSSTDTQYF. As DNA, the CDR3 is TGTGCCAGCAGTTACCACCGCGGGTCCAGCACAGATACGCAGTATTTT.

This clone was counted a few times. This chain links TRBV6-5 with TRBJ2-7, with a tentative D call TRBD1 (5 bases). V was cut by 0 bases and J by 7 bases, with 13 bases left in between. Germline V CDR1 and CDR2: MNHEY, SVGAGI. There are 14 residues in the CDR3. The CDR3 DNA is TGTGCCAGCAGTTACTCAGGGGATATCGGGGAGCAGTACTTC. Protein sequence: CASSYSGDIGEQYF.

This clone was recorded a few times. Here the CDR3 reads CASRVYSNQPQHF. CDR3 coding DNA: TGTGCCAGCAGGGTCTATAGCAATCAGCCCCAGCATTTT. The rearrangement uses TRBV2 and TRBJ1-5; the D is unclear. Trimming stripped 6 bases from V and 0 bases from J, with 6 bases between. There are 13 residues in the CDR3. From germline, CDR1 is SNHLY and CDR2 FYNNEI.

This clone was seen a handful of times. The chain links TRBV18 to TRBJ1-2; D uncertain. The CDR3 runs to 16 residues. Germline values: CDR1 KGHSH, CDR2 LQKENI. V was pared by 3 bases and J by 4 bases, with 18 bases between. CDR3 residues: CASSPRHDGTSYGYTF. The CDR3 DNA reads as TGTGCCAGCTCACCGAGGCACGATGGAACTAGCTATGGCTACACCTTC.